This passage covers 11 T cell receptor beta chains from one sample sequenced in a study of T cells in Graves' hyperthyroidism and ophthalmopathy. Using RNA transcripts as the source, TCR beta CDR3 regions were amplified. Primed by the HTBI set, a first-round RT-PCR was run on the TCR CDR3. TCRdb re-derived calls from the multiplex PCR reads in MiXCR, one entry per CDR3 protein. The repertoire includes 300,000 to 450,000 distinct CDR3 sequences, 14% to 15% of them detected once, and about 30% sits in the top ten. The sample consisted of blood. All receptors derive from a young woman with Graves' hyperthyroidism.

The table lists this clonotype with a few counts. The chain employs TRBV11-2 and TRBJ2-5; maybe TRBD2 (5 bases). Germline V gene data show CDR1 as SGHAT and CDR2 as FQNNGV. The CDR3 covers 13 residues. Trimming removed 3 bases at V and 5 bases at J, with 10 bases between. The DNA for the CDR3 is TGTGCCAGCAGCTTTCCCGGGAAGGAGACCCAGTACTTC. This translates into CASSFPGKETQYF. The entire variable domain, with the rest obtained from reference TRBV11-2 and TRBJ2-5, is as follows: EAGVAQSPRYKIIEKRQSVAFWCNPISGHATLYWYQQILGQGPKLLIQFQNNGVVDDSQLPKDRFSAERLKGVDSTLKIQPAKLEDSAVYLCASSFPGKETQYFGPGTRLLVL.

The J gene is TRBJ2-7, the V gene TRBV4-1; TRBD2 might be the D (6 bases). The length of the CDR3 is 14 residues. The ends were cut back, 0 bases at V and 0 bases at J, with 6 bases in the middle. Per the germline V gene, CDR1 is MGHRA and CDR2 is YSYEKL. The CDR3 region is CASSQDGGSYEQYF. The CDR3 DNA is TGCGCCAGCAGCCAAGACGGGGGCTCCTACGAGCAGTACTTC.

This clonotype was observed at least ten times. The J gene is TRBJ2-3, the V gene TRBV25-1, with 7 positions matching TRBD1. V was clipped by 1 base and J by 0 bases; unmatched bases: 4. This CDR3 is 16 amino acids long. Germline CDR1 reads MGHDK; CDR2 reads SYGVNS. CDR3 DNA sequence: TGTGCCAGCAGTGAATTAGGGACAGCTAGCACAGATACGCAGTATTTT. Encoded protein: CASSELGTASTDTQYF.

The CDR3 region has the DNA TGTGCCAGCAGCCCCCCCCCTGACAGTCAGGTGGGGAACACCGGGGAGCTGTTTTTT. The encoded protein is CASSPPPDSQVGNTGELFF. The chain couples TRBV27 to TRBJ2-2; D is possibly TRBD1 (5 bases). This CDR3 spans 19 amino acids. Germline values: CDR1 MNHEY, CDR2 SMNVEV (reference sequence). Trimming cost V 6 bases and J 1 base, with 24 bases left between them.

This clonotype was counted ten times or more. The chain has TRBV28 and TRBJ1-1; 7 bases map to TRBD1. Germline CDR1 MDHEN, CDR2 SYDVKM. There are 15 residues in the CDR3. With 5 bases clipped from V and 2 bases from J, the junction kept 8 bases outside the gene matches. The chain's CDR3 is CASSRTGTANTEAFF. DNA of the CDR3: TGTGCCAGCAGTCGAACCGGGACAGCAAACACTGAAGCTTTCTTT.

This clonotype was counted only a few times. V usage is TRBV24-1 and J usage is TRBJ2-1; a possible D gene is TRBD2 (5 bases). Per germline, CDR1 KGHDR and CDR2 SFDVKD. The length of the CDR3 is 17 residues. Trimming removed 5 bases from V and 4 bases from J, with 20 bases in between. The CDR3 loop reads CATSGANSGSPYNEQFF. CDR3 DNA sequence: TGTGCCACCAGTGGCGCAAACTCGGGAAGTCCGTACAATGAGCAGTTCTTC.

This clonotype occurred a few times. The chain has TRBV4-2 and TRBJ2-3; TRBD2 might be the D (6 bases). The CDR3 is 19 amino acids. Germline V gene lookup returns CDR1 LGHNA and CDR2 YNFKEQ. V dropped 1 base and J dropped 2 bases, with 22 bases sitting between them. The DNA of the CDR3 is TGTGCCAGCAGCCAAGTCTTGGACCCTTTGCGGGGATACACAGATACGCAGTATTTT. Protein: CASSQVLDPLRGYTDTQYF.

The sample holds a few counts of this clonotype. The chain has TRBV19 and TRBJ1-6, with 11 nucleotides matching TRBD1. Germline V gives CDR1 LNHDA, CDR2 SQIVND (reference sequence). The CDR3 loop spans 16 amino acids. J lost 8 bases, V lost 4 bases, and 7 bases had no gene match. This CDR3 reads CASSNPDRGQYSPLHF. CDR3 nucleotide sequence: TGTGCCAGTAGTAATCCGGACAGGGGGCAATATTCACCCCTCCACTTT.

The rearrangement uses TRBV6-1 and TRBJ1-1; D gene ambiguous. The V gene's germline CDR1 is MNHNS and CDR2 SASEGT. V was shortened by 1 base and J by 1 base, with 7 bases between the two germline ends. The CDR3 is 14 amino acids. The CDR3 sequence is CASSEVFRNTEAFF. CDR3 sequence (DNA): TGTGCCAGCAGTGAAGTTTTCAGGAACACTGAAGCTTTCTTT.

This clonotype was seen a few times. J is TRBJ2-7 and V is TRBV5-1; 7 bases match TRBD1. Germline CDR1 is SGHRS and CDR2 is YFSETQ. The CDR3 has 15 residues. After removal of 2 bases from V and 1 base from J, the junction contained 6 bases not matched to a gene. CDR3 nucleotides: TGCGCCAGCAGCTTAACCGGGACAGTGTCCTACGAGCAGTACTTC. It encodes CASSLTGTVSYEQYF.

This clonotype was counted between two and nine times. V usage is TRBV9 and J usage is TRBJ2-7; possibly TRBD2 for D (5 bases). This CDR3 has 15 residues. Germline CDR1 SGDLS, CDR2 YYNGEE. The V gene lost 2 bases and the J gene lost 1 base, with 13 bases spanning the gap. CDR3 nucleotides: TGTGCCAGCAGCGTTAACCCCCGGGAATCCTACGAGCAGTACTTC. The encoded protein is CASSVNPRESYEQYF.